These T cell receptor beta chains were read from a single sample in a study of low-dose radiotherapy and immunotherapy resistance in tumors. TCRdb ran MiXCR on the reads and lists one entry per CDR3 protein. Of 60,000 to 90,000 distinct CDR3 sequences listed, around 29% were seen once; the top ten hold over 8.5%. The sequencing here drew on PBMCs, taken before treatment. The receptors originated from a female donor with ovarian cancer. The CDR3 runs from the conserved cysteine through the conserved F or W. A D gene is named only where the DNA matches it firmly. Rows may omit the clone size; those that give it use once, few, many or a size class.

J | length | size | D | V | CDR3 | DNA
TRBJ2-7 | 13 | many | . | TRBV5-1 | CASSLNTAYEQYF | TGCGCCAGCAGCTTGAATACAGCCTACGAGCAGTACTTC
TRBJ2-3 | 14 | . | TRBD2 | TRBV27 | CASSISGGPDTQYF | TGTGCCAGCAGTATTAGCGGGGGCCCAGATACGCAGTATTTT
TRBJ2-1 | 11 | . | . | TRBV7-3 | CASSNTNEQFF | TGTGCCAGCAGCAATACGAATGAGCAGTTCTTC
TRBJ1-2 | 15 | many | . | TRBV7-2 | CASSLEAGQVYGYTF | TGTGCCAGCAGCTTAGAGGCAGGGCAAGTATATGGCTACACCTTC
TRBJ1-2 | 13 | . | . | TRBV5-6 | CASSVGRNYGYTF | TGTGCCAGCAGCGTGGGACGGAACTATGGCTACACCTTC
TRBJ2-1 | 15 | many | . | TRBV6-2/TRBV6-3 | CASSPPGSSYNEQFF | TGTGCCAGCAGTCCCCCGGGTTCTTCCTACAATGAGCAGTTCTTC
TRBJ1-1 | 11 | . | . | TRBV12-3/TRBV12-4 | CASGWNTEAFF | TGTGCCAGCGGGTGGAACACTGAAGCTTTCTTT
TRBJ2-5 | 14 | many | . | TRBV19 | CASSMRRQQETQYF | TGTGCCAGTAGTATGAGGCGACAGCAAGAGACCCAGTACTTC
TRBJ2-7 | 15 | many | TRBD1 | TRBV28 | CASSASGTGGGEQYF | TGTGCCAGCAGTGCATCCGGGACAGGGGGTGGCGAGCAGTACTTC
TRBJ2-7 | 13 | many | . | TRBV19 | CASSPGLSYEQYF | TGTGCCAGTAGTCCGGGACTCTCCTACGAGCAGTACTTC
TRBJ2-7 | 14 | . | TRBD2 | TRBV12-3/TRBV12-4 | CASSREGLLYEQYF | TGTGCCAGCAGTCGGGAGGGACTACTCTACGAGCAGTACTTC
TRBJ1-1 | 13 | many | . | TRBV6-2/TRBV6-3 | CASSYYWNTEAFF | TGTGCCAGCAGTTACTACTGGAACACTGAAGCTTTCTTT
TRBJ2-5 | 11 | many | . | TRBV19 | CASSDVETQYF | TGTGCCAGTAGTGATGTCGAGACCCAGTACTTC
TRBJ2-7 | 12 | many | TRBD2 | TRBV6-4 | CASLAGGGEQYF | TGTGCCAGTCTAGCGGGAGGGGGCGAGCAGTACTTC
TRBJ2-7 | 12 | . | . | TRBV7-9 | CASSLADYEQYF | TGTGCCAGCAGCTTAGCAGACTACGAGCAGTACTTC
TRBJ1-3 | 19 | . | TRBD1 | TRBV5-6 | CASSYPGQGVRLSGNTIYF | TGTGCCAGCAGCTATCCGGGACAGGGGGTCCGACTCTCTGGAAACACCATATATTTT